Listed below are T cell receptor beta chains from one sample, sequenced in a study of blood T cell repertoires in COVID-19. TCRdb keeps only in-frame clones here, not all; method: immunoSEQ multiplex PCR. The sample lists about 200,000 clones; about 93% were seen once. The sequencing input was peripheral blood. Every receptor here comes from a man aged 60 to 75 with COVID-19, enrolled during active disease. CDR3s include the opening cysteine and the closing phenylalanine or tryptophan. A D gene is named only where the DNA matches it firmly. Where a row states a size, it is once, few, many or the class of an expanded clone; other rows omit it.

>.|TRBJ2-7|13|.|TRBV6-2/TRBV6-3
CASSSRTAGEQYF
TGTGCCAGCAGCAGCAGGACAGCCGGCGAGCAGTACTTC
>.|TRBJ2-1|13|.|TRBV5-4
CASSLERGNEQFF
TGTGCCAGCAGCTTGGAACGGGGCAATGAGCAGTTCTTC
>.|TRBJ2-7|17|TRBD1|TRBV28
CASSFRYKGTGRHEQYF
TGTGCCAGCAGTTTCAGGTATAAGGGGACAGGGCGTCACGAGCAGTACTTC
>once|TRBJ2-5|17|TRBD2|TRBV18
CASSPTPGLAGVETQYF
TGTGCCAGCTCCCCGACGCCTGGACTAGCGGGAGTAGAGACCCAGTACTTC
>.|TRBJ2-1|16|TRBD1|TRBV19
CASSIAETGAGNEQFF
TGTGCCAGTAGTATAGCTGAGACAGGGGCTGGCAATGAGCAGTTCTTC
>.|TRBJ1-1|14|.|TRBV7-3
CASSLTGGNTEAFF
TGTGCCAGCAGCTTAACAGGGGGGAACACTGAAGCTTTCTTT
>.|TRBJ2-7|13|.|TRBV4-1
CASSQEERDEQYF
TGCGCCAGCAGCCAAGAGGAACGGGACGAGCAGTACTTC
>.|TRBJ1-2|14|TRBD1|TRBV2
CASSERQGAVGYTF
TGTGCCAGCAGCGAACGACAGGGGGCAGTTGGCTACACCTTC
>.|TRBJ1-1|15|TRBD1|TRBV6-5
CASSSPTGMNTEAFF
TGTGCCAGCAGTTCTCCGACAGGGATGAACACTGAAGCTTTCTTT
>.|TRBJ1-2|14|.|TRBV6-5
CASSYSGGSGGYTF
TGTGCCAGCAGTTACTCTGGGGGGAGCGGTGGCTACACCTTC
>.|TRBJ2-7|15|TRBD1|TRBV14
CASSRQTGVTNEQYF
TGTGCCAGCAGCCGTCAAACAGGGGTCACTAACGAGCAGTACTTC
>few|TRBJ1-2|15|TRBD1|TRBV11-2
CASSTYKDRSYGYTF
TGTGCCAGCAGCACTTATAAGGACAGGTCCTATGGCTACACCTTC
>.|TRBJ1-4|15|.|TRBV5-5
CASSSPGTKDEKLFF
TGTGCCAGCAGCTCGCCCGGGACAAAGGATGAAAAACTGTTTTTT
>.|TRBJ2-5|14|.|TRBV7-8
CASSYGQFQETQYF
TGTGCCAGCAGTTACGGACAGTTCCAAGAGACCCAGTACTTC
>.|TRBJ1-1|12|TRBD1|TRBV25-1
CASGEQGTEAFF
TGTGCCAGCGGGGAACAGGGGACTGAAGCTTTCTTT
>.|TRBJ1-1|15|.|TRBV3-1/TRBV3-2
CASSPSGTANPEAFF
TGTGCCAGCAGCCCGTCCGGTACCGCCAACCCTGAAGCTTTCTTT
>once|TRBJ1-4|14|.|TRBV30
CAWSVGQGNEKLFF
TGTGCCTGGAGTGTAGGTCAGGGAAATGAAAAACTGTTTTTT
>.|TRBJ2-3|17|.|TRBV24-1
CATSERTGSFSTDTQYF
TGTGCCACCAGTGAGAGGACGGGGAGTTTTAGCACAGATACGCAGTATTTT
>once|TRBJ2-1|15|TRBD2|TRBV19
CASSIAGGPGGEQFF
TGTGCCAGTAGTATAGCGGGAGGGCCGGGGGGTGAGCAGTTCTTC